The source of this TCR beta chain is a study of T cells in Graves' hyperthyroidism and ophthalmopathy. The V gene lost 0 bases and the J gene lost 5 bases, with 14 bases spanning the gap. The CDR3 totals 15 residues. Germline V lookup: CDR1 SGHRS, CDR2 YFSETQ. The CDR3 regions of TCR beta were amplified from RNA transcripts. A first-round RT-PCR of the TCR CDR3 used the HTBI primer set. TCRdb re-analysed the multiplex PCR reads in MiXCR, keeping a single row per CDR3 protein. This sample carries approximately 500,000 distinct CDR3 sequences, approximately 44% of them seen once, and the ten largest clones take around 8%. Remarks on this clonotype: Its antigen is not identified. This could be a read error, since a much larger clone is one nucleotide away.

Study results and caveats: The model made its ophthalmopathy prediction, and onset followed a median approximately 6.5 months later. Peripheral blood also featured most of the thyroid clonotypes expanded above 0.001.

The source material was peripheral blood or thyroid tissue (not recorded which). The sequence was obtained from a woman under 30 with Graves' hyperthyroidism. The chain has TRBV5-1 and TRBJ1-2; D perhaps matches TRBD1 (5 bases). The CDR3 DNA follows: TGCGCCAGCAGCTTGGACGTGCGAGGGGCGTATGGCTACACCTTC. Protein product: CASSLDVRGAYGYTF.